A selection of T cell receptor beta chains follows, all from one sample in a study of cytomegalovirus exposure and HLA in healthy donors. Only in-frame clones appear in the TCRdb table, and some are missing; sequencing was by immunoSEQ multiplex PCR. This sample's table has about 120,000 clones. The sample comprised PBMCs. The receptor source for this set is a man between 18 and 35 years old in good health and CMV-seronegative. Each CDR3 is given with its conserved first and last residue. Fields, in order: D gene, V gene, J gene, CDR3 DNA, CDR3 protein. The D gene is left open where the match is weak.

d_gene: TRBD1
v_gene: TRBV28
j_gene: TRBJ1-2
CDR3nt: TGTGCCATTACAGGGGATAATGGCTACACCTTC
CDR3aa: CAITGDNGYTF

d_gene: TRBD1
v_gene: TRBV19
j_gene: TRBJ1-5
CDR3nt: TGTGCCAGTAGACAACAGGGGTTTAGCAATCAGCCCCAGCATTTT
CDR3aa: CASRQQGFSNQPQHF

d_gene: TRBD1
v_gene: TRBV9
j_gene: TRBJ1-6
CDR3nt: TGTGCCAGCAGCGGAGGACAGGGTGGTTCACCCCTCCACTTT
CDR3aa: CASSGGQGGSPLHF

d_gene: .
v_gene: TRBV10-3
j_gene: TRBJ1-1
CDR3nt: TGTGCCACTAGCGGGGCGGGGAACACTGAAGCTTTCTTT
CDR3aa: CATSGAGNTEAFF

d_gene: TRBD1
v_gene: TRBV29-1
j_gene: TRBJ1-2
CDR3nt: TGCAGCGCCGACAGGGGGGGCTATGGCTACACCTTC
CDR3aa: CSADRGGYGYTF

d_gene: TRBD1
v_gene: TRBV11-2
j_gene: TRBJ2-7
CDR3nt: TGTGCCAGCAGCATACAGGGGGGAGGCTACGAGCAGTACTTC
CDR3aa: CASSIQGGGYEQYF

d_gene: .
v_gene: TRBV7-2
j_gene: TRBJ2-7
CDR3nt: TGTGCCAGCAGCTTAGCCCCCGGGGTCCAGTACGAGCAGTACTTC
CDR3aa: CASSLAPGVQYEQYF

d_gene: .
v_gene: TRBV1
j_gene: TRBJ1-5
CDR3nt: TGCACCAGCAGCCAAGATGCGACACTCAAGCAGCCCCAGCATTTT
CDR3aa: CTSSQDATLKQPQHF

d_gene: TRBD2
v_gene: TRBV4-1
j_gene: TRBJ2-1
CDR3nt: TGCGCCAGCAGCCAACCTGAGCGGGGAGACAATGAGCAGTTCTTC
CDR3aa: CASSQPERGDNEQFF

d_gene: TRBD2
v_gene: TRBV18
j_gene: TRBJ2-3
CDR3nt: TGTGCCAGCTCAACATTAGCGGGAAGCACAGATACGCAGTATTTT
CDR3aa: CASSTLAGSTDTQYF

d_gene: .
v_gene: TRBV5-5
j_gene: TRBJ1-1
CDR3nt: TGTGCCAGCAGCTTGATGCCAGGGGCGAATATGAACACTGAAGCTTTCTTT
CDR3aa: CASSLMPGANMNTEAFF

d_gene: TRBD1
v_gene: TRBV4-3
j_gene: TRBJ1-2
CDR3nt: TGCGCCAGCAGCCAGCAAACAGGGGATCCCTATGGCTACACCTTC
CDR3aa: CASSQQTGDPYGYTF

d_gene: .
v_gene: TRBV28
j_gene: TRBJ1-2
CDR3nt: TGTGCCAGCAATGATGAGGATGCCGCCTATGGCTACACCTTC
CDR3aa: CASNDEDAAYGYTF

d_gene: .
v_gene: TRBV6-5
j_gene: TRBJ1-2
CDR3nt: TGTGCCAGCAGTTCCGACGAGGGCAAACGGGATAGTAGCTACACCTTC
CDR3aa: CASSSDEGKRDSSYTF

d_gene: TRBD1
v_gene: TRBV29-1
j_gene: TRBJ2-2
CDR3nt: TGCAGCGTCGGACAGGCAATAAACACCGGGGAGCTGTTCTTT
CDR3aa: CSVGQAINTGELFF

d_gene: .
v_gene: TRBV18
j_gene: TRBJ2-3
CDR3nt: TGTGCCAGCTCCGGGTCCCCTCGCACAGATACGCAGTATTTT
CDR3aa: CASSGSPRTDTQYF

d_gene: TRBD1
v_gene: TRBV7-8
j_gene: TRBJ2-7
CDR3nt: TGTGCCAGCAGCACGGGACAGGGCCCATCTCCCTACGAGCAGTACTTC
CDR3aa: CASSTGQGPSPYEQYF

d_gene: .
v_gene: TRBV7-3
j_gene: TRBJ2-1
CDR3nt: TGTGCCAGCAGCTTGAGTCTCGAGAATGAGCAGTTCTTC
CDR3aa: CASSLSLENEQFF

d_gene: .
v_gene: TRBV6-6
j_gene: TRBJ1-1
CDR3nt: TGTGCCAGCAGTTACGGGGCGGGGTCTGAAGCTTTCTTT
CDR3aa: CASSYGAGSEAFF

d_gene: TRBD1
v_gene: TRBV5-1
j_gene: TRBJ2-1
CDR3nt: TGCGCCAGCAGCTTGAGGGGGCATGAGCAGTTCTTC
CDR3aa: CASSLRGHEQFF

d_gene: .
v_gene: TRBV6-6
j_gene: TRBJ2-5
CDR3nt: TGTGCCAGCAGTTACGGTGGGGCGTCAAAAGAGACCCAGTACTTC
CDR3aa: CASSYGGASKETQYF

d_gene: TRBD2
v_gene: TRBV5-4
j_gene: TRBJ2-2
CDR3nt: TGTGCCAGCAGCTTGTCAGGGAGGGAATACACCGGGGAGCTGTTTTTT
CDR3aa: CASSLSGREYTGELFF

d_gene: .
v_gene: TRBV5-5
j_gene: TRBJ2-2
CDR3nt: TGTGCCAGCAGCCCCTACACCGGGGAGCTGTTTTTT
CDR3aa: CASSPYTGELFF

d_gene: TRBD2
v_gene: TRBV4-3
j_gene: TRBJ2-1
CDR3nt: TGCGCCAGCAGCCAAGATCATCGGACTAGCAGTGAGCAGTTCTTC
CDR3aa: CASSQDHRTSSEQFF

d_gene: .
v_gene: TRBV5-4
j_gene: TRBJ1-1
CDR3nt: TGTGCCAGCAACCAGGGCCCGAACACTGAAGCTTTCTTT
CDR3aa: CASNQGPNTEAFF

d_gene: .
v_gene: TRBV6-5
j_gene: TRBJ1-2
CDR3nt: TGTGCCAGCAGTTACTCTGGACTTTATGGCTACACCTTC
CDR3aa: CASSYSGLYGYTF

d_gene: TRBD1
v_gene: TRBV4-3
j_gene: TRBJ1-5
CDR3nt: TGCGCCAGCAGCCAAGGGACAGGGAGCAATCAGCCCCAGCATTTT
CDR3aa: CASSQGTGSNQPQHF

d_gene: TRBD2
v_gene: TRBV19
j_gene: TRBJ2-7
CDR3nt: TGTGCCAGTAGTATCCGGCTAGCGGGAGCGGGCCAATACGAGCAGTACTTC
CDR3aa: CASSIRLAGAGQYEQYF

d_gene: .
v_gene: TRBV14
j_gene: TRBJ1-4
CDR3nt: TGTGCCAGCAGCCAAGATTGGGGGGGGGCTAATGAAAAACTGTTTTTT
CDR3aa: CASSQDWGGANEKLFF

d_gene: .
v_gene: TRBV9
j_gene: TRBJ2-1
CDR3nt: TGTGCCAGCAGTATAGCCGGCAATGAGCAGTTCTTC
CDR3aa: CASSIAGNEQFF

d_gene: TRBD2
v_gene: TRBV6-4
j_gene: TRBJ2-7
CDR3nt: TGTGCCATTTTACCCCGGTTTAGCGGGAGATCAGGCGAGCAGTACTTC
CDR3aa: CAILPRFSGRSGEQYF

d_gene: .
v_gene: TRBV5-4
j_gene: TRBJ1-6
CDR3nt: TGTGCCAGCAGCTTGGGGGGCGGTAGCTCCTATAATTCACCCCTCCACTTT
CDR3aa: CASSLGGGSSYNSPLHF

d_gene: TRBD1
v_gene: TRBV28
j_gene: TRBJ1-2
CDR3nt: TGTGCCAGCAGTTCGCTGGACAGGAACTATGGCTACACCTTC
CDR3aa: CASSSLDRNYGYTF

d_gene: .
v_gene: TRBV9
j_gene: TRBJ1-2
CDR3nt: TGTGCCAGCAGCGTCGATGGGACAACTCCTTATGGCTACACCTTC
CDR3aa: CASSVDGTTPYGYTF

d_gene: TRBD2
v_gene: TRBV27
j_gene: TRBJ2-7
CDR3nt: TGTGCCAGCAGTCCCCCCACCGGGCGGGAGGGTCTCGACGAGCAGTACTTC
CDR3aa: CASSPPTGREGLDEQYF

d_gene: TRBD2
v_gene: TRBV19
j_gene: TRBJ2-1
CDR3nt: TGTGCCAGTAGTATGCTTACTAGCGGGTCCTACAATGAGCAGTTCTTC
CDR3aa: CASSMLTSGSYNEQFF

d_gene: .
v_gene: TRBV5-8
j_gene: TRBJ1-4
CDR3nt: TGTGCCAGCAGCTTGGTGGAGGATGAAAAACTGTTTTTT
CDR3aa: CASSLVEDEKLFF

d_gene: TRBD2
v_gene: TRBV28
j_gene: TRBJ2-7
CDR3nt: TGTGCCAGCACCAGCGGGAGAGGTGCCTACGAGCAGTACTTC
CDR3aa: CASTSGRGAYEQYF

d_gene: .
v_gene: TRBV18
j_gene: TRBJ2-3
CDR3nt: TGTGCCAGCTCACCCCGGAGTCCGACAGATACGCAGTATTTT
CDR3aa: CASSPRSPTDTQYF

d_gene: .
v_gene: TRBV1
j_gene: TRBJ2-5
CDR3nt: TGCACCAGCAGCCAAGATCGGGGAGCGGAGTACCAAGAGACCCAGTACTTC
CDR3aa: CTSSQDRGAEYQETQYF

d_gene: .
v_gene: TRBV6-6
j_gene: TRBJ2-7
CDR3nt: TGTGCCAGCAGCGCCGGGACATCCCAAGAATACGAGCAGTACTTC
CDR3aa: CASSAGTSQEYEQYF

d_gene: .
v_gene: TRBV7-3
j_gene: TRBJ1-1
CDR3nt: TGTGCCAGCAGCTTACGGGGGTTGGGCACTGAAGCTTTCTTT
CDR3aa: CASSLRGLGTEAFF

d_gene: .
v_gene: TRBV7-9
j_gene: TRBJ1-1
CDR3nt: TGTGCCAGCAGCTTACTAGATGAAGCTTTCTTT
CDR3aa: CASSLLDEAFF

d_gene: TRBD2
v_gene: TRBV4-3
j_gene: TRBJ2-1
CDR3nt: TGCGCCAGCAGCCAAGAGACTAGCGGATACAATGAGCAGTTCTTC
CDR3aa: CASSQETSGYNEQFF

d_gene: .
v_gene: TRBV2
j_gene: TRBJ2-7
CDR3nt: TGTGCCAGCAGTGCCCAGGTACGAGCGTACTTC
CDR3aa: CASSAQVRAYF

d_gene: .
v_gene: TRBV30
j_gene: TRBJ2-7
CDR3nt: TGTGCCTGGCTCAAAGATCACTACGAGCAGTACTTC
CDR3aa: CAWLKDHYEQYF

d_gene: .
v_gene: TRBV9
j_gene: TRBJ1-6
CDR3nt: TGTGCCAGCAGCGTAGAGTCCCTAAGCTCCTATAATTCACCCCTCCACTTT
CDR3aa: CASSVESLSSYNSPLHF

d_gene: .
v_gene: TRBV9
j_gene: TRBJ1-4
CDR3nt: TGTGCCAGCAGCGTAGAGGCAGGGGATCAGGAACTGTTTTTT
CDR3aa: CASSVEAGDQELFF

d_gene: .
v_gene: TRBV4-3
j_gene: TRBJ2-6
CDR3nt: TGCGCCAGCAGCCAAGATCATTGGGCGCGTGGGGCCAACGTCCTGACTTTC
CDR3aa: CASSQDHWARGANVLTF

d_gene: .
v_gene: TRBV4-1
j_gene: TRBJ1-1
CDR3nt: TGCGCCAGCAGCCAAGATGGCGGGAGGCAGGAGATCTCTGAAGCTTTCTTT
CDR3aa: CASSQDGGRQEISEAFF

d_gene: TRBD2
v_gene: TRBV4-2
j_gene: TRBJ2-1
CDR3nt: TGTGCCAGCAGCCAAGAAACCCCGGGAGGGAATGAGCAGTTCTTC
CDR3aa: CASSQETPGGNEQFF

d_gene: TRBD1
v_gene: TRBV7-9
j_gene: TRBJ2-7
CDR3nt: TGTGCCAGCAGCTTAGTAGGGACAGGGTCCCACGAGCAGTACTTC
CDR3aa: CASSLVGTGSHEQYF

d_gene: .
v_gene: TRBV4-3
j_gene: TRBJ2-7
CDR3nt: TGCGCCAGCAGCCAAGAGAAAGGAGGGGGGAGGGCCTACGAGCAGTACTTC
CDR3aa: CASSQEKGGGRAYEQYF

d_gene: TRBD1
v_gene: TRBV5-1
j_gene: TRBJ2-3
CDR3nt: TGCGCCAGCAGCTTGGAACGGCGGACAGGTACGCAGTATTTT
CDR3aa: CASSLERRTGTQYF

d_gene: .
v_gene: TRBV28
j_gene: TRBJ1-5
CDR3nt: TGTGCCAGCAGCCAGCACTCAGGGATCCATGGCAATCAGCCCCAGCATTTT
CDR3aa: CASSQHSGIHGNQPQHF